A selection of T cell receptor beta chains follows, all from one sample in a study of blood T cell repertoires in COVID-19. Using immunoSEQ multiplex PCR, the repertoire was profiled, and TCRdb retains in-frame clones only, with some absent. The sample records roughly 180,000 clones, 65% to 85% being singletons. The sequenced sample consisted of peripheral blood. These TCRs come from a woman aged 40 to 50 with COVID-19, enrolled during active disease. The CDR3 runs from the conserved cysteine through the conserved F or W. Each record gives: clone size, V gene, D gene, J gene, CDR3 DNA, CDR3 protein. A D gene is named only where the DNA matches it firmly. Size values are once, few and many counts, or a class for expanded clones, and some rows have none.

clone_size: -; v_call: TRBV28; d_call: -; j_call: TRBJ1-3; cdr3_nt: TGTGCCAGCAGTCTAGGGACATCGTCTGGAAACACCATATATTTT; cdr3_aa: CASSLGTSSGNTIYF
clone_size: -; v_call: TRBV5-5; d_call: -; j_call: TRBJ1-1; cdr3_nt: TGTGCCAGCAGCTTGCCCCCGGGCACTGAAGCTTTCTTT; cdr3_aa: CASSLPPGTEAFF
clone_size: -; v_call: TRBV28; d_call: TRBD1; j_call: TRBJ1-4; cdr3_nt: TGTGCCAGCAGCCCCAGGGGGACAGAAAGTAATGAAAAACTGTTTTTT; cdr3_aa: CASSPRGTESNEKLFF
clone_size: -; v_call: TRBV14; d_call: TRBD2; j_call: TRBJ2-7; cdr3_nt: TGTGCCAGCAGCCGATGGACTAGTAGCTACGAGCAGTACTTC; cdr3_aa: CASSRWTSSYEQYF
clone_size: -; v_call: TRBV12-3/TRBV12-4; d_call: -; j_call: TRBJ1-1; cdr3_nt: TGTGCCAGCAGTTCGTTCCGGAACACTGAAGCTTTCTTT; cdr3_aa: CASSSFRNTEAFF
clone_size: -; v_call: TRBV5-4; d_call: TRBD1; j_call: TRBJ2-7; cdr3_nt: TGTGCCAGCAGCTTGGCGGGGACAGGGAGGTACGAGCAGTACTTC; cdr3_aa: CASSLAGTGRYEQYF
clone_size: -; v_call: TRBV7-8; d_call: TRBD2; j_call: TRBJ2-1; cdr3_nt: TGTGCCAGCAGCTTAGCGACGGGGGGTCACAATGAGCAGTTCTTC; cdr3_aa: CASSLATGGHNEQFF
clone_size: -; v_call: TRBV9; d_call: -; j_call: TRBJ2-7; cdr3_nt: TGTGCCAGCAGCGTAGCGGGGAACAGGGACGGCGAGCAGTACTTC; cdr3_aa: CASSVAGNRDGEQYF
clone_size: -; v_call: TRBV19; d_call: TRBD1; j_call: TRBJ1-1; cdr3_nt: TGTGCCAGTACCCAGACAGGGGGGGGCACTGAAGCTTTCTTT; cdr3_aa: CASTQTGGGTEAFF
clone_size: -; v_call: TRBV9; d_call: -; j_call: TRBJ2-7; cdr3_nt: TGTGCCAGCAGCCCTCCGAGATCCTACGAGCAGTACTTC; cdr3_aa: CASSPPRSYEQYF
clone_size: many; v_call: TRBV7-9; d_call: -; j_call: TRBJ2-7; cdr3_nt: TGTGCCAGCAGCCTCTACGAGCAGTACTTC; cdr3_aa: CASSLYEQYF
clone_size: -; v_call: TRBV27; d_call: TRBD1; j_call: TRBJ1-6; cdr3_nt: TGTGCCAGCAGTGGGGGACAGAGCTCCTATAATTCACCCCTCCACTTT; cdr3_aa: CASSGGQSSYNSPLHF
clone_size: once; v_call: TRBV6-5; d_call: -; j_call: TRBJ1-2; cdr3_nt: TGTGCCAGCCGGGGTGGGACTTCCGCCTATGGCTACACCTTC; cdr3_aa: CASRGGTSAYGYTF
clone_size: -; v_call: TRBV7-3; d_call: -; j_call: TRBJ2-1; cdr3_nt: TGTGCCAGCAGCTTAGGAGGGGCCCCCTCCTACAATGAGCAGTTCTTC; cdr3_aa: CASSLGGAPSYNEQFF
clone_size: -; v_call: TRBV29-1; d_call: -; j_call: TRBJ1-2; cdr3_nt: TGCAGCGTTGGAGGTGGAGGAGGCTACACCTTC; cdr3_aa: CSVGGGGGYTF
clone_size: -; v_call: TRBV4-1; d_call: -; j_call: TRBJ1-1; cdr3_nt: TGCGCCAGCAGCCTCGGCAGGGGCACTGAAGCTTTCTTT; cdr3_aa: CASSLGRGTEAFF
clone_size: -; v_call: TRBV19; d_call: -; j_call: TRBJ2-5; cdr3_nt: TGTGCCAGTAGTATCCCTAGCAGACCACAAGAGACCCAGTACTTC; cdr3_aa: CASSIPSRPQETQYF
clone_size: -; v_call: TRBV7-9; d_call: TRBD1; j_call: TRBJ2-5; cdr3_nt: TGTGCCAGCAGCCTCCGACAGGGTAGCAGAGAGACCCAGTACTTC; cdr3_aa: CASSLRQGSRETQYF
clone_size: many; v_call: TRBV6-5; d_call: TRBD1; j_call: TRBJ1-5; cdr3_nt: TGTGCCAGCAGTCCTGGACAGGGGCAAAATCAGCCCCAGCATTTT; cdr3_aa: CASSPGQGQNQPQHF
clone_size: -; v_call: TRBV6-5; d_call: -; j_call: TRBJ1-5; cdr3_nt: TGTGCCGCCGCCGGGGGGCCTAATCAGCCCCAGCATTTT; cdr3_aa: CAAAGGPNQPQHF
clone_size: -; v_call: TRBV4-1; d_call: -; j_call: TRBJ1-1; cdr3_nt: TGCGCCAGCAGCCAAGATATTTCGGGTATGAACACTGAAGCTTTCTTT; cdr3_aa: CASSQDISGMNTEAFF
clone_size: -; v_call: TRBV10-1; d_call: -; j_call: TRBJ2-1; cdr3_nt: TGCGCCAGCAGGGACTCCGGTTCGGCGAATGAGCAGTTCTTC; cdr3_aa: CASRDSGSANEQFF
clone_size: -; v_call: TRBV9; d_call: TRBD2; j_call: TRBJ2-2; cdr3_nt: TGTGCCAGCAGCCCCCCCGGGACTAGGGAGCTGTTTTTT; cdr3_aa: CASSPPGTRELFF
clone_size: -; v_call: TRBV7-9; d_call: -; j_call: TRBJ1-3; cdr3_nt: TGTGCCAGCAGCTCGACAGTACTCTCTGGAAACACCATATATTTT; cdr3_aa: CASSSTVLSGNTIYF
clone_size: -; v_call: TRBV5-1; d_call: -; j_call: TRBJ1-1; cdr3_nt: TGCGCCAGCAGCGGTAGGACGGGGACTGAAGCTTTCTTT; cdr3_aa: CASSGRTGTEAFF
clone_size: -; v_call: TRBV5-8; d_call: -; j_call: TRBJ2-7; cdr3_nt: TGTGCCAGCAGCTCGGCGGTTGTGACTAGTATCGAGCAGTACTTC; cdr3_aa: CASSSAVVTSIEQYF